This note documents a single T cell receptor beta chain sequence. Its specificity is not known. This sample is part of a study of cytomegalovirus exposure and HLA in healthy donors. Overall study results and limits: Most observed TCR sequences were rare, whereas some public TCRs were detected in many donors.

Sequencing was performed with immunoSEQ multiplex PCR; in TCRdb, only in-frame clones are kept and a portion is missing. The sample consists of some 120,000 clones, around 92% of them appearing once. CDR3 length: 14 amino acids. The germline gives CDR1 MNHEY, CDR2 SMNVEV (reference sequence). Between the trimmed V and J ends, which lost 2 bases and 4 bases, there was a span of 11 bases. V and J are TRBV27 and TRBJ1-1; possible D gene TRBD1, 5 bases. The sample was PBMCs. This clonotype originated in a man aged 30 to 39 in good health and CMV-seronegative. The CDR3 loop reads CASSLQGIGTEAFF. As DNA, the CDR3 is TGTGCCAGCAGTTTACAGGGCATAGGCACTGAAGCTTTCTTT.